The 15 T cell receptor beta chains given below trace back to one sample, sequenced in a study of spatial heterogeneity in lung cancer. Study results and limitations: Mutation counts in tumors were tracked by counts of expanded intratumoral alpha and beta TCRs.

The antigens for these receptors are not known. Time point specified: sample taken at primary tumor resection. TCRdb analysed the 5' RACE reads with MiXCR anew, one entry per CDR3 protein. The repertoire holds about 8,100 distinct CDR3 sequences, with 12% as singletons. The material sequenced was lung tumor tissue, taken at surgery. These receptors were obtained from a male donor with early-stage non-small cell lung cancer.

The table lists this clonotype with many counts. This beta chain appears as a stray read in a library generated for alpha chains; its size is not informative. This rearrangement joins TRBV4-1 to TRBJ2-5, with 9 bases fitting TRBD1. Per the germline V gene, CDR1 is MGHRA and CDR2 is YSYEKL. This CDR3 comprises 16 residues. V was pared by 4 bases and J by 5 bases, with 11 bases of the junction left unmatched. The CDR3 sequence is CASSPTGTGSRETQYF. The CDR3 DNA sequence: TGCGCCAGCAGCCCGACCGGGACAGGGAGCCGGGAGACCCAGTACTTC.

This clonotype was detected many times. Found in a library prepared for alpha chains, this beta chain is an off-target read, and its abundance has little meaning. The V gene is TRBV10-3, the J gene TRBJ2-7, with D unclear. The germline V gene has CDR1 ENHRY and CDR2 SYGVKD. Deletions cut 4 bases from V and 0 bases from J, with 7 bases between. The CDR3 length is 13 residues. The CDR3 loop is CAISGGLSYEQYF. The DNA of the CDR3 is TGTGCCATCAGTGGGGGTCTCTCCTACGAGCAGTACTTC.

This clonotype was seen repeatedly, ten times or more. The size of this beta chain means little, since it is a stray read in a library made for alpha chains. V is TRBV20-1 and J is TRBJ2-7; 12 bases map to TRBD2. This CDR3 spans 16 amino acids. With 1 base clipped from V and 0 bases from J, the junction kept 4 bases outside the gene matches. Per the germline V gene, CDR1 is DFQATT and CDR2 is SNEGSKA (reference sequence). The CDR3 DNA reads TGCAGTGCTAGAGGACTAGCGGGGGCCGTCTCCTACGAGCAGTACTTC. Protein sequence: CSARGLAGAVSYEQYF.

This clonotype was picked up many times. In a library made to pick up alpha chains, this beta chain is a stray read with a size that means little. The chain carries TRBV5-1 and TRBJ2-1, with a weak D call TRBD1 (5 bases). Trimming cost V 1 base and J 5 bases, with 13 bases left between them. CDR1 is SGHRS and CDR2 is YFSETQ in the germline V gene. This CDR3 region has 15 residues. CDR3 amino acids: CASSLTGANNNEQFF. For the CDR3, the DNA is TGCGCCAGCAGCTTGACAGGAGCTAACAACAATGAGCAGTTCTTC.

This clonotype was recorded a few times. As an off-target read in a library built for alpha chains, this beta chain has a frequency of little significance. The rearrangement uses TRBV14 and TRBJ2-3; no firm D call. CDR1 SGHDN and CDR2 FVKESK come from the germline V gene. CDR3 length: 13 residues. The V and J ends lost 1 base and 3 bases respectively, with 5 bases between them. CDR3 in DNA: TGTGCCAGCAGCCAAGTTCATACAGATACGCAGTATTTT. This codes for CASSQVHTDTQYF.

Comment on this clonotype: This beta chain turned up in a library designed for alpha chains; as an off-target read, its abundance says little. The chain has TRBV20-1 and TRBJ1-2; D call uncertain. CDR1 and CDR2 from the germline V gene are DFQATT and SNEGSKA (reference sequence). CDR3 length equals 13 residues. The ends were cut back, 3 bases at V and 4 bases at J, with 12 bases in the middle. This CDR3 is CSARPTVGYGYTF. In DNA, the CDR3 is TGCAGTGCTAGGCCGACTGTTGGCTATGGCTACACCTTC.

This clonotype is medium-sized within its sample. In a library made to pick up alpha chains, this beta chain is a stray read with a size that means little. The chain has TRBV7-2 and TRBJ1-1; unclear D gene. Germline V lookup: CDR1 SGHTA, CDR2 FQGNSA. V dropped 1 base and J dropped 8 bases, with 5 bases sitting between them. CDR3 length: 11 amino acids. CDR3 amino acids: CASSLGVEAFF. The CDR3 DNA reads TGTGCCAGCAGCTTAGGGGTAGAAGCTTTCTTT.

This clonotype was counted ten times or more. The library was designed around alpha chains, so this beta chain is a stray read whose abundance carries little weight. The chain carries TRBV20-1 and TRBJ2-7; D unresolved. The V end was cut by 0 bases, the J end by 0 bases, with 9 bases between. Looked up from germline, CDR1 is DFQATT and CDR2 is SNEGSKA (reference sequence). The CDR3 loop spans 14 amino acids. CDR3 loop: CSARDHTISYEQYF. The CDR3 region has the DNA TGCAGTGCTAGAGATCATACGATCTCCTACGAGCAGTACTTC.

In this sample, this clonotype is medium-sized. As an off-target read in a library built for alpha chains, this beta chain has a frequency of little significance. The chain links TRBV12-3 or TRBV12-4 to TRBJ2-7, with TRBD1 matching over 10 bases. This CDR3 is built from 15 residues. J was trimmed by 2 bases and V by 2 bases; bases with no gene match: 3. CDR3 sequence reads: CASSLKGQGPYEQYF. CDR3 in DNA: TGTGCCAGCAGTTTAAAGGGACAGGGGCCCTACGAGCAGTACTTC.

Regarding this clonotype: The size of this beta chain means little, since it is a stray read in a library made for alpha chains. The CDR3 bases are TGTGCCAGCAGTCATAGACAGGAGTACACAGATACGCAGTATTTT. As protein: CASSHRQEYTDTQYF. V and J are TRBV28 and TRBJ2-3; possibly TRBD1 for D (6 bases). In germline, CDR1 is MDHEN, CDR2 SYDVKM. V dropped 5 bases and J dropped 2 bases, with 14 bases sitting between them. The CDR3 sequence is 15 residues long.

In its sample, this clonotype is medium-sized. The library was built for alpha chains, so this beta chain is an off-target read and its size means little. This sequence joins TRBV7-8 and TRBJ1-6, with D possibly matching TRBD1 (5 bases). V was clipped by 3 bases and J by 3 bases, with 18 bases between them. The CDR3 runs 18 residues. Germline loops: CDR1 SGHVS, CDR2 FQNEAQ. CDR3: CASSFMGPTSHYNSPLHF. CDR3 sequence (DNA): TGTGCCAGCAGCTTCATGGGACCCACGAGCCACTATAATTCACCCCTCCACTTT.

This clonotype was counted a few times. Little can be read into the size of this beta chain, an off-target read in a library designed for alpha chains. The chain joins TRBV18 to TRBJ2-7; 8 bases are a match to TRBD2. The CDR3 consists of 14 residues. The germline V gene encodes CDR1 KGHSH and CDR2 LQKENI. Trimming cost V 3 bases and J 2 bases; bases outside gene matches: 3. The CDR3 DNA reads as TGTGCCAGCTCACCTACTAGCGGTGCCTACGAGCAGTACTTC. This gives the protein CASSPTSGAYEQYF.

This clonotype was seen a few times. The size of this beta chain means little, since it is a stray read in a library made for alpha chains. The chain uses TRBV4-1 and TRBJ1-4; TRBD1 might be the D (6 bases). V was cut by 1 base and J by 7 bases, with 22 bases left in between. Germline values: CDR1 MGHRA, CDR2 YSYEKL. This CDR3 is 18 amino acids long. CDR3 protein: CASSQVKGPPGAGEKLFF. The CDR3 region has the DNA TGCGCCAGCAGCCAAGTAAAAGGCCCCCCGGGGGCTGGTGAAAAACTGTTTTTT.

This clonotype was observed many times. A library prepared for alpha chains yielded this beta chain as an off-target read; its size is of little meaning. V is TRBV24-1 and J is TRBJ2-1, with a weak D call TRBD1 (6 bases). V was shortened by 1 base and J by 5 bases, with 14 bases between the two germline ends. The CDR3 is made up of 16 amino acids. Germline CDR1 reads KGHDR; CDR2 reads SFDVKD. Here the CDR3 reads CATSDFVGAHHNEQFF. The CDR3 coding sequence is TGTGCCACCAGTGATTTCGTGGGGGCGCATCACAATGAGCAGTTCTTC.

This clonotype was seen repeatedly, ten times or more. The library was built for alpha chains, so this beta chain is an off-target read and its size means little. This rearrangement joins TRBV6-2 or TRBV6-3 to TRBJ2-2, with D perhaps given as TRBD1 or TRBD2 (5 bases each). V was cut by 0 bases and J by 5 bases, with 7 bases left in between. Per germline, CDR1 MNHEY and CDR2 SVGEGT. The CDR3 sequence is 14 residues long. In DNA form, the CDR3 reads TGTGCCAGCAGTTACTCGAGGGGTACCGGGGAGCTGTTTTTT. Its protein product is CASSYSRGTGELFF.